In this sample, the clone carrying this T cell receptor (beta chain) turned up a few times. Its antigen is still unknown. The entry originates in a study of cytomegalovirus exposure and HLA in healthy donors. The study, taken as a whole, reports: Some 150 TCR beta chains were listed as cytomegalovirus-associated. Several top significant clusters appeared, in a later analysis, to be linked to common viral pathogens. The authors reported that TCR beta sequences could predict HLA-A and HLA-B alleles. These predictions were accurate for most subjects in the first cohort.

Germline CDR1 SGHNT, CDR2 YYREEE (reference sequence). Trimming cost V 0 bases and J 3 bases, with 9 bases left between them. The CDR3 is 14 residues long. The PCR ran on 60 Vbeta and 13 Jbeta primers. Sequencing was performed with immunoSEQ multiplex PCR; in TCRdb, only in-frame clones are kept and a portion is missing. The sample includes roughly 160,000 clones, about 75% of them seen just once. This chain links TRBV5-4 with TRBJ1-1; weak D call: TRBD1 (5 bases). The origin of this receptor is a man aged 50-60 years in good health and CMV-seropositive. Sequencing was carried out using PBMCs. In DNA, the CDR3 is TGTGCCAGCAGCTTGGCCTGGGGGGACACTGAAGCTTTCTTT. It translates to CASSLAWGDTEAFF.